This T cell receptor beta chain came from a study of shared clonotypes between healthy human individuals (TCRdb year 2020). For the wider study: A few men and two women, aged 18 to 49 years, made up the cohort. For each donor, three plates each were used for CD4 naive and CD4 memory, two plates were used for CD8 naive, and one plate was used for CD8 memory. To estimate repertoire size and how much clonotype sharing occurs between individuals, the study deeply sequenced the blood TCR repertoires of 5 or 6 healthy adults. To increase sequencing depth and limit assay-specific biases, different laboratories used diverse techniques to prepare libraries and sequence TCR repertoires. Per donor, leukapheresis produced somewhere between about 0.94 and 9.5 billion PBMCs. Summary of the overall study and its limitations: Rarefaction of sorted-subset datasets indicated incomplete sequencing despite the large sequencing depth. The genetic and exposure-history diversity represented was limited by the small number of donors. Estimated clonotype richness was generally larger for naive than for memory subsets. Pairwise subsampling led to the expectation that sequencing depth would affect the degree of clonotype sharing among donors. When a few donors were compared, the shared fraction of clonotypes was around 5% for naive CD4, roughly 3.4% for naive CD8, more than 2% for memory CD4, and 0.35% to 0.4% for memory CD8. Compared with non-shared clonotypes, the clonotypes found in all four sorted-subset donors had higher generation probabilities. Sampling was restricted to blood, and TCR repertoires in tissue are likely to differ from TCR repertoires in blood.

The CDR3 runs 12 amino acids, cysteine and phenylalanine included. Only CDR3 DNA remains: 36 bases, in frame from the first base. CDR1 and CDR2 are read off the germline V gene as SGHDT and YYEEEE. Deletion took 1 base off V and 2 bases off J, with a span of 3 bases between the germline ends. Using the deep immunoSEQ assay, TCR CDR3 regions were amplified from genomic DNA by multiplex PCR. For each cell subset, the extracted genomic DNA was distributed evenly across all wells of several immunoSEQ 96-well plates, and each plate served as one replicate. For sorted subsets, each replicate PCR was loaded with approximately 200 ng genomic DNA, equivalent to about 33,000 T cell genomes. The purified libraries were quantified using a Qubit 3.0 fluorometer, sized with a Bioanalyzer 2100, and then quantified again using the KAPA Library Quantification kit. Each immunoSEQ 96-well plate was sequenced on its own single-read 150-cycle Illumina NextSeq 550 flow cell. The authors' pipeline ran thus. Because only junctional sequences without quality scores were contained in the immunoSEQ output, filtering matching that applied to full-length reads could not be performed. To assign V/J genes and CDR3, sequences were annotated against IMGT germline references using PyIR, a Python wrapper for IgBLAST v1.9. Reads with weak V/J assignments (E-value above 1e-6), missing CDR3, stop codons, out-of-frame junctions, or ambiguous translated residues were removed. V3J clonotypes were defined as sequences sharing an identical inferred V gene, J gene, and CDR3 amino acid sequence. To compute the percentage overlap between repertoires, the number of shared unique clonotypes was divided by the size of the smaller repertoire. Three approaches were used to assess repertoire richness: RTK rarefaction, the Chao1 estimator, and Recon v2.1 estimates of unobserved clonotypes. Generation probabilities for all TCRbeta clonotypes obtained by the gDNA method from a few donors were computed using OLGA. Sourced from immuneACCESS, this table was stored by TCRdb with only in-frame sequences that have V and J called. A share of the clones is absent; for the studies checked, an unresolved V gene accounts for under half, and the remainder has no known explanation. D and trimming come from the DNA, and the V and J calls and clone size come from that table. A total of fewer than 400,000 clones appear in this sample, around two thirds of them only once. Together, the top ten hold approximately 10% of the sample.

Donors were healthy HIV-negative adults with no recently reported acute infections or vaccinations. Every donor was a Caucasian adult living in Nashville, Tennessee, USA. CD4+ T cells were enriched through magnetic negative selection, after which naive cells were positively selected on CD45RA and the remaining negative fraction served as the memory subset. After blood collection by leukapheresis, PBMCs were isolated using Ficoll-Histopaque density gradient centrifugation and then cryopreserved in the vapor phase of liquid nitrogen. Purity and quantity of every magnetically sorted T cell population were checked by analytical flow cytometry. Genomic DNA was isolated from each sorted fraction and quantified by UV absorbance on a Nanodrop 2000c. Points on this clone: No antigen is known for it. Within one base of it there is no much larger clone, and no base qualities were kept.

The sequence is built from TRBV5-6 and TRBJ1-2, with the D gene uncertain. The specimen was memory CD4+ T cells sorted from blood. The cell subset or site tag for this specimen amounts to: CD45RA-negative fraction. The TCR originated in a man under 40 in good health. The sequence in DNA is TGTGCCAGCAGCTTGCCAAACTATGGCTACACCTTC. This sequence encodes CASSLPNYGYTF. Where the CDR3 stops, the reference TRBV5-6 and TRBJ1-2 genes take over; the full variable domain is DAGVTQSPTHLIKTRGQQVTLRCSPKSGHDTVSWYQQALGQGPQFIFQYYEEEERQRGNFPDRFSGHQFPNYSSELNVNALLLGDSALYLCASSLPNYGYTFGSGTRLTVV.